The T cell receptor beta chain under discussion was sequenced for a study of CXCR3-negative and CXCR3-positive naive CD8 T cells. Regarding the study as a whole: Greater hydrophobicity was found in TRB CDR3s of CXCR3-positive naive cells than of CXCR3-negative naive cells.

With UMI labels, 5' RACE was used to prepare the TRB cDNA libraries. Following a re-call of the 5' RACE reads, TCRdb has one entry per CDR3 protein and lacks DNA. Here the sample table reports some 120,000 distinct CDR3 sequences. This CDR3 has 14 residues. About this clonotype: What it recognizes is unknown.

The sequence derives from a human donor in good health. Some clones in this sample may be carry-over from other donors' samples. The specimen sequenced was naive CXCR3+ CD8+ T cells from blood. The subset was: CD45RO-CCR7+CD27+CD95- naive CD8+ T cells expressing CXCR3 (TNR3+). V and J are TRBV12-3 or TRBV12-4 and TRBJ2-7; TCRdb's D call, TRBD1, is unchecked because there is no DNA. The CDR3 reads CATCFGAATYEQYF.